This T cell receptor (beta chain) was found in a study of CD8+ T cells in alopecia areata. Study as a whole: Treatment of the treated patients consisted of oral tofacitinib, 5 to 10 mg twice daily. Points from the study as a whole: While tofacitinib was given, many expanded lesional clones persisted in scalp and blood. Only a single nonresponder existed, so baseline CD8+ expansion links stay unclear. Mice gave a clearer picture of TCR sharing than patients did, possibly for HLA-related reasons.

The ends lost 7 bases at V and 6 bases at J; junction bases unmatched: 9. The germline gives CDR1 SQVTM, CDR2 ANQGSEA. This CDR3 contains 13 residues. As regards this clone: Antigen specificity is unknown.

cDNA serving as the sequencing template came from extracted, reverse transcribed RNA. The method was immunoSEQ multiplex PCR; TCRdb's version includes in-frame clones alone and lacks a portion of them. The table has under 350,000 clones, 58% seen once; the top ten hold under 2%. Treatment given: oral pan-JAK inhibitor, 5-10 mg twice daily. The chain joins TRBV29-1 to TRBJ2-7; 10 nucleotides agree with TRBD1. The TCR sequence derives from a human donor with alopecia areata. Source: CD4+ T cells sorted from blood, taken at week 24, from a patient treated with tofacitinib. The CDR3 sequence is CSAEGQGLAEQYF. The CDR3 DNA sequence: TGCAGCGCGGAGGGACAGGGGTTGGCCGAGCAGTACTTC.